This T cell receptor beta chain comes out of a study of CD8+ T cells in alopecia areata (dated by TCRdb to between 2017 and 2018). In terms of the full investigation: Treated patients were enrolled in an open-label pilot trial of oral tofacitinib at 5 to 10 mg twice daily for moderate-to-severe alopecia areata. To study T cell clonal expansion in alopecia areata, the researchers applied high-throughput TCRbeta sequencing to both the C3H/HeJ mouse model and human patients. In humans, TCRbeta sequencing was performed on scalp tissue and on sorted CD4+ and CD8+ peripheral blood T cells from healthy controls and from patients with patchy or totalis/universalis alopecia areata. In treated patients, disease severity was measured using the SALT score, which gives the percentage of scalp surface area affected. Biopsies were taken from tofacitinib-treated patients at baseline and at 4 and 24 weeks of treatment, and a later scalp biopsy was taken in several of the tofacitinib-treated patients. Tofacitinib was administered for 6 to 18 months, and 6 months of follow-up off drug were then conducted to assess delayed response and recurrence. RNA came from the PAXgene miRNA kit for fixed scalp, the miRNeasy kit for PBMCs, and the RNeasy kit for mouse skin. immunoSEQ multiplex PCR using 35 Vbeta forward primers and 13 Jbeta reverse primers was used to amplify TCRbeta CDR3 regions. Scalp clonality was compared among normal scalp (n=4), patchy alopecia areata scalp (n=8), and alopecia totalis/universalis scalp (n=8).

The cysteine opens and the phenylalanine closes a CDR3 of 15 amino acids. Of all the DNA, just the CDR3 is kept, 45 bases in frame from base 1. From the germline V gene, CDR1 is MGHRA and CDR2 is YSYEKL. Compared with germline, V lacks 4 bases and J lacks 5 bases; bases without a gene match: 7. In the paper's terms, the time point label means: 24 weeks on oral tofacitinib. The intended sense of this specimen's treatment or condition label: oral pan-JAK inhibitor, 5-10 mg twice daily. Peripheral blood and lesional scalp punch biopsies were obtained from patients with alopecia areata. PBMCs were separated by density centrifugation and stained for CD3, CD4 and CD8, after which CD4+ and CD8+ T cells were sorted on a FACSAria. The library was prepared using the immunoSEQ multiplex PCR assay. RNA was extracted from all samples and reverse transcribed into cDNA, which served as template for TCR sequencing. SuperScript III was used to make first-strand cDNA, primed with a 2:1 mix of oligo-dT and random hexamers. Amplification bias was assessed with a synthetic immune receptor repertoire, and residual bias was removed computationally. In the paper's pipeline: After raw reads were preprocessed to remove errors, the CDR3 was defined following IMGT conventions as running from the conserved cysteine to phenylalanine. Clonality was computed by normalizing Shannon entropy by log2 of the number of productive unique TCRs and subtracting the result from 1. Scalp TCRbeta sequences were cross-referenced with sorted blood CD4 and CD8 repertoires so that the CD4 or CD8 identity of scalp clones could be inferred. The clones in this table, taken by TCRdb from immuneACCESS, are in-frame only. Not every clone is retained; where verified, under half of the shortfall comes from an unresolved V gene, and the cause of the rest is unknown. V, J and clone size derive from that table, while D and trimming were established from the DNA sequence. Across this sample there are around 290,000 clones, with 55% to 70% seen only once. Roughly 1.8% of the sample is taken by the ten largest.

To note about this clone: The specificity of this receptor is unknown. Base qualities were left out, and no much larger clone turns up one base away.

Points the paper makes about the study in general: Compared with mice, TCR sequences shared between patients were less clear, possibly partly because of HLA diversity across the patient population. Lesional scalp, especially in alopecia totalis/universalis, showed higher clonality and more expanded CD8+ clones than normal scalp, suggesting antigenic drive. Many expanded lesional clones were found to persist in scalp and blood during tofacitinib treatment, and relapse after treatment cessation may be partly explained by this persistence. Because the treated cohort was small and had only one nonresponder, larger studies are needed to examine links between baseline CD8+ expansion and response. Tofacitinib significantly lowered scalp clonality and the number of expanded CD8+ clones among the top 100 scalp clones. Scalp TCR repertoire analysis is complicated because resident alphabeta T cells in normal human skin are also sequenced, whereas mouse skin is dominated by gammadelta T cells.

The rearrangement combines TRBV4-1 with TRBJ2-7; 11 junctional bases match TRBD1. This TCR came from a human donor with alopecia areata. Sequenced here: CD4+ T cells sorted from blood, sampled at week 24, from a patient treated with tofacitinib. CDR3 reads: CASSRFRDRGDEQYF. The nucleotides read TGCGCCAGCAGCCGTTTCCGGGACAGGGGGGACGAGCAGTACTTC.